Following are 19 T cell receptor beta chains from one sample sequenced in a study of response to subunit inactivated influenza vaccine. One entry per CDR3 protein results from TCRdb running MiXCR on the RT-PCR reads. The table has fewer than 600,000 distinct CDR3 sequences, approximately 6.9% seen once. Specimen: PBMCs from blood, collected about 23 months after vaccination. Receptors originate from a man aged 50 to 69 who received an inactivated influenza vaccine.

In its sample, this clonotype was seen many times. V is TRBV7-2 and J is TRBJ2-7; possibly TRBD1 for D (5 bases). This CDR3 has 15 residues. Germline-derived CDR1 and CDR2 are SGHTA and FQGNSA. The ends were cut back, 1 base at V and 3 bases at J, with 13 bases in the middle. In DNA, the CDR3 is TGTGCCAGCAGCTTAGTCGGACAAAGGCTCTACGAGCAGTACTTC. This encodes CASSLVGQRLYEQYF.

The chain carries TRBV5-1 and TRBJ2-7, with D maybe TRBD2 (5 bases). Germline CDR1 and CDR2: SGHRS and YFSETQ. The CDR3 has 14 amino acids. The V end was cut by 4 bases, the J end by 7 bases, with 18 bases between. CDR3 nucleotide sequence: TGCGCCAGCAGCCCGGGCCCTAGTTCGGGGGAGCAGTACTTC. The encoded protein is CASSPGPSSGEQYF.

This clonotype was picked up a small number of times. The chain recombines TRBV3-1 with TRBJ1-5, with a tentative D call TRBD1 (5 bases). The CDR3 is made up of 15 amino acids. Looked up from germline, CDR1 is LGHDT and CDR2 is YNNKEL (reference sequence). V lost 1 base and J 0 bases, leaving 7 bases between the germline ends. This CDR3 reads CASSQAGVSNQPQHF. The CDR3 nucleotides are TGTGCCAGCAGCCAAGCGGGGGTTAGCAATCAGCCCCAGCATTTT.

This rearrangement joins TRBV29-1 to TRBJ1-2; TRBD1 might be the D (6 bases). The CDR3 has 16 amino acids. V shed 6 bases and J shed 4 bases, with 24 bases lying between them. Germline V gives CDR1 SQVTM, CDR2 ANQGSEA. CDR3 loop: CSVAHRTGRSTYGYTF. CDR3 DNA sequence: TGCAGCGTCGCACACCGAACAGGGCGCTCGACCTATGGCTACACCTTC. Full variable domain (remainder filled in from reference TRBV29-1 and TRBJ1-2): SAVISQKPSRDICQRGTSLTIQCQVDSQVTMMFWYRQQPGQSLTLIATANQGSEATYESGFVIDKFPISRPNLTFSTLTVSNMSPEDSSIYLCSVAHRTGRSTYGYTFGSGTRLTVV.

This clonotype was seen a few times. This chain uses TRBV21-1 with TRBJ2-4; no check of the table's D call, TRBD1, against the DNA was made. TRBV21-1 has pseudogene status. The CDR3 consists of 16 residues. For the CDR3, the DNA is TGTGCCAGCAGCAAAGGTTTGGGGACAGGGTTGAACATTCAGTACTTC. Its protein is CASSKGLGTGLNIQYF.

This clonotype appeared a few times. The rearrangement joins TRBV29-1 to TRBJ2-5, with D perhaps TRBD1 or TRBD2 (6 bases each). Trimming pared 4 bases from V and 7 bases from J, leaving 16 bases between. The CDR3 extends over 13 amino acids. CDR1 is SQVTM, CDR2 ANQGSEA, per germline. The CDR3 coding sequence is TGCAGCGTTGGGGGGGCGAATCGGGGGACCCAGTACTTC. It encodes CSVGGANRGTQYF.

This clonotype was seen only a few times. The V and J genes are TRBV3-1 and TRBJ2-7, with 7 bases lining up with TRBD1. The J segment lost 5 bases and the V segment lost 4 bases, leaving 14 bases of the junction unmatched. Germline V CDR1 and CDR2: LGHDT, YNNKEL (reference sequence). CDR3 length equals 16 residues. The CDR3 spells CASSPRQRQGYDEQYF. The CDR3 DNA reads TGTGCCAGCAGCCCACGTCAACGACAGGGCTACGACGAGCAGTACTTC.

A few counts support this clonotype. This sequence joins TRBV5-1 and TRBJ2-7; TRBD1 matches at 7 bases. Unmatched junction bases numbered 13, after V lost 2 bases and J lost 5 bases. The germline V gene encodes CDR1 SGHRS and CDR2 YFSETQ. The CDR3 runs to 16 residues. The CDR3 DNA follows: TGCGCCAGCAGCTTCACCCGCTCCGGGACAGTACACGAGCAGTACTTC. This gives the protein CASSFTRSGTVHEQYF.

This clonotype has just a few counts. The rearrangement links TRBV7-6 to TRBJ2-3, with a tentative D call TRBD2 (5 bases). The V gene's germline CDR1 is SGHVS and CDR2 FNYEAQ. The CDR3 spans 12 residues. Between the trimmed V and J ends, which lost 5 bases and 10 bases, there was a span of 13 bases. The CDR3 loop is CASSPDYGPQYF. The CDR3 coding sequence is TGTGCCAGCAGCCCTGACTATGGTCCGCAGTATTTT.

The gene calls are TRBV7-9 and TRBJ2-3, with D perhaps matching TRBD2 (6 bases). The CDR3 runs 15 residues. Trimming removed 5 bases from V and 6 bases from J, with 18 bases in between. Germline V gene data show CDR1 as SEHNR and CDR2 as FQNEAQ (reference sequence). CDR3 DNA: TGTGCCAGCAGCAACTTACGGGACTTGGGGGATACGCAGTATTTT. Translating it yields CASSNLRDLGDTQYF.

The sample holds many counts of this clonotype. The CDR3 DNA is TGCGCCAGCAGCTTGGCCCCGGGACAAGATAACACTGAAGCTTTCTTT. This sequence encodes CASSLAPGQDNTEAFF. The chain employs TRBV5-1 and TRBJ1-1, with D maybe TRBD1 (6 bases). CDR1 SGHRS and CDR2 YFSETQ come from the germline V gene. V lost 0 bases, J lost 2 bases, and 14 bases lay in between. The CDR3 contains 16 residues. Full variable domain (remainder filled in from reference TRBV5-1 and TRBJ1-1): KAGVTQTPRYLIKTRGQQVTLSCSPISGHRSVSWYQQTPGQGLQFLFEYFSETQRNKGNFPGRFSGRQFSNSRSEMNVSTLELGDSALYLCASSLAPGQDNTEAFFGQGTRLTVV.

This clonotype occurred many times. J is TRBJ1-4 and V is TRBV30, with TRBD1 matching over 9 bases. The ends lost 3 bases at V and 4 bases at J; junction bases unmatched: 0. Germline V CDR1 and CDR2: GTSNPN, SVGIG (reference sequence). The CDR3 is 13 residues long. CDR3: CAWRTGGNEKLFF. The CDR3 DNA sequence: TGTGCCTGGAGGACAGGGGGTAATGAAAAACTGTTTTTT.

This clonotype was recorded a few times. J is TRBJ2-1 and V is TRBV28; TRBD1 agrees at 7 bases. Germline CDR1 is MDHEN and CDR2 is SYDVKM. The CDR3 covers 14 residues. V was pared by 7 bases and J by 4 bases, with 7 bases of the junction left unmatched. CDR3 DNA sequence: TGTGCCAGCACACCGGGACAGATATACAATGAGCAGTTCTTC. Amino acid sequence: CASTPGQIYNEQFF.

This clonotype was seen ten or more times. This chain joins TRBV29-1 and TRBJ2-5; D is unclear. This CDR3 contains 13 residues. Trimming cost V 1 base and J 5 bases, with 11 bases left between them. The germline V gene encodes CDR1 SQVTM and CDR2 ANQGSEA. CDR3 DNA sequence: TGCAGCGTTGAAGTGGTATTGGGGGAGACCCAGTACTTC. It is translated as CSVEVVLGETQYF.

This clonotype was counted ten times or more. The chain employs TRBV11-2 and TRBJ1-5; 9 nucleotides align to TRBD1. Unmatched junction bases numbered 12, after V lost 5 bases and J lost 4 bases. There are 17 residues in the CDR3. CDR1 and CDR2 from the germline V gene are SGHAT and FQNNGV. This CDR3 is CASSPAAGQGRNQPQHF. CDR3 bases: TGTGCCAGCAGCCCGGCCGCGGGACAGGGCCGAAATCAGCCCCAGCATTTT.

This clonotype was observed at least ten times. This chain joins TRBV4-2 and TRBJ1-5; D unresolved. CDR3 length: 15 residues. V dropped 4 bases and J dropped 0 bases, with 10 bases sitting between them. Germline-derived CDR1 and CDR2 are LGHNA and YNFKEQ. The CDR3 here is CASSPKDGSNQPQHF. The CDR3 bases are TGTGCCAGCAGCCCGAAGGACGGTAGCAATCAGCCCCAGCATTTT.

In DNA form, the CDR3 reads TGTGCCTGCAGCGGACTAGTAGGGACCCAGTACTTC. Residues: CACSGLVGTQYF. The chain couples TRBV30 to TRBJ2-5; 7 bases agree with TRBD2. The V gene's germline CDR1 is GTSNPN and CDR2 SVGIG (reference sequence). The CDR3 runs to 12 residues. V shed 6 bases, J shed 7 bases, and the junction held 8 bases outside the gene matches.

The rearrangement uses TRBV12-3 or TRBV12-4 and TRBJ2-7; D is possibly TRBD2 (6 bases). Deletions cut 6 bases from V and 0 bases from J, with 15 bases between. This CDR3 is 15 amino acids long. CDR3 sequence reads: CASSPEGLNSYEQYF. CDR3 sequence (DNA): TGTGCCAGCAGCCCGGAGGGACTGAACTCCTACGAGCAGTACTTC.

A few counts support this clonotype. This chain links TRBV29-1 with TRBJ2-4; TRBD1 matches 7 bases. CDR3 size: 13 residues. Trimming removed 4 bases from V and 5 bases from J; junction bases left unmatched: 5. Per germline, CDR1 SQVTM and CDR2 ANQGSEA. The CDR3 is CSVGQGSENIQYF. The DNA of the CDR3 is TGCAGCGTTGGACAGGGCAGCGAAAACATTCAGTACTTC.